The entry that follows covers one T cell receptor beta chain sequence. The antigen is unknown. The read ends 3 residues before the CDR3 terminus; that terminus is restored from the germline J gene. The sample comes from a study of Tregs in tolerant kidney transplant recipients. Findings and limits, study-wide: Biological reproducibility was not directly addressed, but technical replication error appeared minimal.

V lost 4 bases and J 4 bases, leaving 8 bases between the germline ends. The CDR3 covers 13 residues. Germline V gene data show CDR1 as MNHNS and CDR2 as SASEGT. The repertoire was sequenced with immunoSEQ multiplex PCR; TCRdb's copy has only in-frame clones and lacks some. The sample totals about 48,000 clones; its top ten clones hold roughly 0.85%. This sequence was found in a human donor who received a combined kidney and bone marrow transplant. The gene calls are TRBV6-1 and TRBJ1-5; a possible D gene is TRBD1 (6 bases). This specimen was CD4+ T cells from blood, taken before the transplant. The CDR3 sequence: CASSGTANQPQHF. CDR3 DNA, as far as it was read: TGTGCCAGCAGTGGGACAGCAAATCAGCCC.